These 11 T cell receptor beta chains share one sample of origin, sequenced in a study of glioma-infiltrating T cells after dendritic cell vaccination. Only in-frame clones appear in the TCRdb table, and some are missing; sequencing was by immunoSEQ multiplex PCR. The sample holds approximately 90,000 clones, about 81% seen once. Time point specified: after dendritic cell vaccination, including at tumor progression/relapse. This sample comprised blood, obtained after dendritic cell vaccination. The receptor set was obtained from a human donor with glioblastoma.

The gene calls are TRBV6-1 and TRBJ1-1; 8 bases agree with TRBD1. V was clipped by 3 bases and J by 10 bases; unmatched bases: 7. The CDR3 loop spans 13 amino acids. Germline lookup yields CDR1 MNHNS and CDR2 SASEGT. The CDR3 here is CASSEGQEGRAFF. DNA of the CDR3: TGTGCCAGCAGTGAGGGACAGGAGGGGAGAGCTTTCTTT.

The chain carries TRBV12-5 and TRBJ1-1; D is ambiguous. The CDR3 totals 16 residues. CDR1 and CDR2 from the germline V gene are LGHNT and FRNRAP. V was shortened by 1 base and J by 0 bases, with 12 bases between the two germline ends. The DNA for the CDR3 is TGTGCTAGTGGTTTGGGAAGAGGAGTTATGAACACTGAAGCTTTCTTT. It specifies CASGLGRGVMNTEAFF.

The rearrangement links TRBV4-1 to TRBJ2-5; TRBD2 matches 7 bases. Germline-derived CDR1 and CDR2 are MGHRA and YSYEKL. After removal of 1 base from V and 1 base from J, the junction contained 3 bases not matched to a gene. This CDR3 spans 15 amino acids. This CDR3 is CASSQGAGPQETQYF. The CDR3, as DNA: TGCGCCAGCAGCCAAGGAGCGGGACCCCAAGAGACCCAGTACTTC.

The genes are TRBV15 and TRBJ1-4; tentative D call: TRBD1 (6 bases). The CDR3 is 18 amino acids. Germline V gene data show CDR1 as LNHNV and CDR2 as YYDKDF (reference sequence). Trimming pared 0 bases from V and 1 base from J, leaving 15 bases between. In DNA, the CDR3 is TGTGCCACCAGCAGAGATTTGGGGGCCGACTTAACTAATGAAAAACTGTTTTTT. This sequence encodes CATSRDLGADLTNEKLFF.

CDR3: CASRTDRIYQPQHF. CDR3 DNA: TGTGCCAGCAGGACTGACAGGATTTATCAGCCCCAGCATTTT. The chain couples TRBV21-1 to TRBJ1-5; TRBD1, as called in the table, went unchecked against the DNA. TRBV21-1 is a known pseudogene. The CDR3 covers 14 residues.

This clone turned up a few times. DNA of the CDR3: TGTGCCAGCAACTCGGAGGGACGGGTCAACACTGAAGCTTTCTTT. Translated: CASNSEGRVNTEAFF. The V and J genes are TRBV6-5 and TRBJ1-1; a possible D gene is TRBD1 (5 bases). Germline values: CDR1 MNHEY, CDR2 SVGAGI. V lost 7 bases, J lost 2 bases, and 17 bases lay in between. This CDR3 has 15 amino acids.

J is TRBJ2-1 and V is TRBV30, with TRBD2 identical over 10 bases. The germline CDR1 and CDR2 sequences are GTSNPN and SVGIG (reference sequence). The CDR3 contains 15 residues. Trimming at V came to 2 bases and at J to 3 bases, leaving 4 bases not matched to a gene. Here the CDR3 reads CAWSHASGSYNEQFF. The CDR3 DNA reads TGTGCCTGGAGTCACGCTAGCGGGAGCTACAATGAGCAGTTCTTC.

The V gene is TRBV30, the J gene TRBJ2-7, with D perhaps TRBD1 (5 bases). Looked up from germline, CDR1 is GTSNPN and CDR2 is SVGIG (reference sequence). The CDR3 extends over 13 amino acids. V was shortened by 0 bases and J by 2 bases, with 8 bases between the two germline ends. This chain's CDR3 is CAWSVGRAYEQYV. The CDR3 region has the DNA TGTGCCTGGAGTGTAGGCAGGGCCTACGAGCAGTACGTC.

The chain is built from TRBV19 and TRBJ2-6; a possible D gene is TRBD2 (5 bases). CDR3 length equals 15 residues. Trimming removed 4 bases from V and 4 bases from J, with 11 bases in between. The V gene's germline CDR1 is LNHDA and CDR2 SQIVND (reference sequence). Here the CDR3 DNA reads TGTGCCAGTAGTAGGGAGACCGCCGGGGCCAACGTCCTGACTTTC. This translates into CASSRETAGANVLTF. Supplemented by reference TRBV19 and TRBJ2-6, the full variable domain reads DGGITQSPKYLFRKEGQNVTLSCEQNLNHDAMYWYRQDPGQGLRLIYYSQIVNDFQKGDIAEGYSVSREKKESFPLTVTSAQKNPTAFYLCASSRETAGANVLTFGAGSRLTVL.

The CDR3 DNA sequence: TGTGCCAGTAGCGACAGGCCTAACACTGAAGCTTTCTTT. Its protein is CASSDRPNTEAFF. This sequence joins TRBV19 and TRBJ1-1; D possibly corresponds to TRBD1 (6 bases). Germline V gives CDR1 LNHDA, CDR2 SQIVND (reference sequence). V lost 6 bases and J 2 bases, leaving 10 bases between the germline ends. There are 13 residues in the CDR3. The full variable domain, its missing parts supplied by reference TRBV19 and TRBJ1-1, is DGGITQSPKYLFRKEGQNVTLSCEQNLNHDAMYWYRQDPGQGLRLIYYSQIVNDFQKGDIAEGYSVSREKKESFPLTVTSAQKNPTAFYLCASSDRPNTEAFFGQGTRLTVV.

The rearrangement links TRBV11-2 to TRBJ2-5, with D possibly being TRBD2 (6 bases). CDR1 SGHAT and CDR2 FQNNGV come from the germline V gene. The CDR3 covers 13 residues. Trimming removed 6 bases at V and 3 bases at J, with 11 bases between. The CDR3, as DNA: TGTGCCAGCAGTTCAGGAGGGAAAGAGACCCAGTACTTC. Translating gives CASSSGGKETQYF.